This TCR beta chain was recorded in a study of blood T cell repertoires in COVID-19. About the study: Whether acute or convalescent, the COVID-19 samples came from the United States, Italy and Spain. PBMCs, B-cell-depleted T cells, or T cells provided the cDNA or gDNA that made up the material.

V was pared by 4 bases and J by 8 bases, with 5 bases of the junction left unmatched. The CDR3 spans 15 residues. The germline gives CDR1 SGHRS, CDR2 YFSETQ. The authors' processing: Using reference gene primer amplification, nucleated cell counts were estimated. Clones were sequenced by immunoSEQ multiplex PCR, and TCRdb holds only the in-frame ones, with some missing. D and trimming were read from the DNA, whereas the V and J calls and clone size are those reported in that table. The sample yields hundreds of thousands of clones, over 80% seen once. V usage is TRBV5-1 and J usage is TRBJ2-1, with 14 bases that match TRBD2. This clonotype was sampled from a woman aged 45-59 years with active or convalescent COVID-19. The source material was peripheral blood. The CDR3, as DNA: TGCGCCAGCAGCGGGGGACTAGCGGGAGTCGATGAGCAGTTCTTC. It specifies CASSGGLAGVDEQFF.